The 8 T cell receptor beta chains below were found in one sample sequenced in a study of blood T cell repertoires in COVID-19 (TCRdb year 2020). The library relied on the immunoSEQ multiplex PCR assay. The clones in this table, taken by TCRdb from immuneACCESS, are in-frame only. Not every clone is retained; where verified, under half of the shortfall comes from an unresolved V gene, and the cause of the rest is unknown. In all, the sample holds roughly 240,000 clones, and over 80% of those were seen once. The ten largest clones take up just over 2.5% of the sample. Specimen: PBMCs or T cells enriched from blood (not recorded which). These receptors were taken from a woman aged 25 to 39 with acute COVID-19.

The chain has TRBV6-5 and TRBJ2-3; 8 positions match TRBD2. This CDR3 spans 14 amino acids. CDR1 is MNHEY and CDR2 is SVGAGI in the germline V gene. With V trimmed by 6 bases and J by 5 bases, 7 bases remained unmatched. CDR3 loop: CASSLAGRGDTQYF. In DNA form, the CDR3 reads TGTGCCAGCAGCTTAGCGGGGCGGGGAGATACGCAGTATTTT.

The CDR3 sequence: CASSGSGYGYTF. The CDR3 DNA reads TGTGCCAGTTCAGGGTCGGGCTATGGCTACACCTTC. V is TRBV19 and J is TRBJ1-2, with D perhaps TRBD1 (5 bases). Germline lookup yields CDR1 LNHDA and CDR2 SQIVND (reference sequence). The CDR3 loop spans 12 amino acids. V was pared by 8 bases and J by 4 bases, with 11 bases between.

The chain recombines TRBV5-8 with TRBJ2-1, with 8 bases identical to TRBD1. The CDR3 extends over 15 amino acids. The V gene's germline CDR1 is SGHTS and CDR2 YDEGEE. The J segment lost 9 bases and the V segment lost 4 bases, leaving 12 bases of the junction unmatched. The CDR3 coding sequence is TGTGCCAGCAGCACAGGACAGGGTCAAGTGGGTGAGCAGTTCTTC. Translating it yields CASSTGQGQVGEQFF.

This clone has just one count. The chain joins TRBV12-3 or TRBV12-4 to TRBJ2-5; tentatively, D is TRBD2 (6 bases). The germline V and J ends were trimmed by 8 bases and 2 bases, with 12 bases remaining between them. The CDR3 runs 13 residues. CDR3 protein: CASAGPSQETQYF. The CDR3 coding sequence is TGTGCCAGCGCGGGGCCTTCGCAAGAGACCCAGTACTTC.

The chain couples TRBV2 to TRBJ1-1, with D uncertain. V shed 9 bases and J shed 0 bases, with 8 bases lying between them. The CDR3 runs to 12 residues. CDR1 is SNHLY, CDR2 FYNNEI, per germline. CDR3 DNA: TGTGCCAGAAAGTCGGTGAACACTGAAGCTTTCTTT. It is translated as CARKSVNTEAFF.

The chain joins TRBV12-3 or TRBV12-4 to TRBJ2-5; possible D gene TRBD1, 5 bases. The CDR3 spans 13 residues. V lost 2 bases to trimming and J lost 3 bases, with 7 bases between them. This CDR3 is CASSLSREETQYF. CDR3 nucleotides: TGTGCCAGCAGTTTAAGCAGGGAAGAGACCCAGTACTTC.

The rearrangement joins TRBV5-8 to TRBJ2-3; 12 bases match TRBD1. The V and J ends lost 4 bases and 4 bases, in that order; junction bases with no gene match: 4. The CDR3 extends over 15 amino acids. Per the germline V gene, CDR1 is SGHTS and CDR2 is YDEGEE. In nucleotides, the CDR3 is TGTGCCAGCAGCCAGGGACAGGGGGCTTCAGATACGCAGTATTTT. This encodes CASSQGQGASDTQYF.

V and J are TRBV10-1 and TRBJ2-7; a weak D match, TRBD2 (6 bases). The V end lost 4 bases, the J end lost 4 bases, and 8 bases lay between the germline ends. The length of the CDR3 is 12 residues. Germline loops: CDR1 WNHNN, CDR2 SYGVQD (reference sequence). The chain's CDR3 is CASSAGDYEQYF. CDR3 nucleotide sequence: TGCGCCAGCAGTGCGGGAGATTACGAGCAGTACTTC.